The 5 T cell receptor beta chains below all came from one sample that was sequenced in a study of blood T cells in healthy people across ages. Sample-barcoded 5' priming and a J-beta primer mix drove a second PCR of roughly 7 to 11 cycles. Each CDR3 protein is one row after TCRdb ran MiXCR on the 5' RACE reads. The sample records more than 800,000 distinct CDR3 sequences, 25% to 35% being singletons. The sample was blood. The receptors here all came from a woman older than 75 in good health.

J is TRBJ2-5 and V is TRBV7-2, with 9 bases that match TRBD1. Germline CDR1 and CDR2: SGHTA and FQGNSA. After removal of 5 bases from V and 5 bases from J, the junction contained 9 bases not matched to a gene. The CDR3 runs 15 residues. Here the CDR3 DNA reads TGTGCCAGCAGCGATACCGGGACAGGGAGCGAGACCCAGTACTTC. Its translation: CASSDTGTGSETQYF.

This clonotype was observed a handful of times. A much more abundant neighbour one base away suggests this may be a read error. The CDR3 here is CATSSLTGASTDTQCF. The CDR3 DNA is TGTGCCACCAGCTCCCTAACGGGGGCTAGCACAGATACGCAGTGTTTT. V gene TRBV15 combines with J gene TRBJ2-3; D could derive from TRBD1 or TRBD2 (6 bases each). Germline V gives CDR1 LNHNV, CDR2 YYDKDF (reference sequence). The CDR3 sequence is 16 residues long.

This clonotype was observed at least ten times. The chain uses TRBV7-6 and TRBJ2-5, with D tentatively TRBD1 or TRBD2 (6 bases each). The CDR3 has 16 amino acids. V lost 3 bases and J 2 bases, leaving 16 bases between the germline ends. Germline values: CDR1 SGHVS, CDR2 FNYEAQ. CDR3 region: CASSFRGGSGQETQYF. The CDR3 DNA reads as TGTGCCAGCAGCTTCAGGGGTGGTAGCGGACAAGAGACCCAGTACTTC.

The chain links TRBV5-1 to TRBJ2-1, with 9 bases matching TRBD2. The germline V gene has CDR1 SGHRS and CDR2 YFSETQ. V shed 3 bases and J 4 bases; nucleotides not matched to a gene: 8. The CDR3 extends over 16 amino acids. CDR3 DNA sequence: TGCGCCAGCAGCTCTGCGCGGGGGGGCCATTACAATGAGCAGTTCTTC. Its translation: CASSSARGGHYNEQFF.

This clonotype was detected ten times or more. J is TRBJ2-7 and V is TRBV4-3; 15 positions match TRBD2. CDR3 size: 16 residues. Germline CDR1 reads LGHNA; CDR2 reads YSLEER. With V trimmed by 4 bases and J by 5 bases, 6 bases remained unmatched. Written as DNA, the CDR3 is TGCGCCAGCAGCCCCCCGGGGACTAGCGGGGGGAACGAGCAGTACTTC. This translates into CASSPPGTSGGNEQYF.